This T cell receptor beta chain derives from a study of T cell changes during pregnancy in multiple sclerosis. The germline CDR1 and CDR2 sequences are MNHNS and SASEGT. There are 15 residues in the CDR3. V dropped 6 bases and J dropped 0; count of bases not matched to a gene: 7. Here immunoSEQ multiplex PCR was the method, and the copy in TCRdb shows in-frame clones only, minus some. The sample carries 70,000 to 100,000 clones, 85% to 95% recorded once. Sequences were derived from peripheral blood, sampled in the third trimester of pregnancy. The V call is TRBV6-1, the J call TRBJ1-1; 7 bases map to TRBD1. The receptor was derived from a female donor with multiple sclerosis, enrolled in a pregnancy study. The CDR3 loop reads CASRKPDRVNTEAFF. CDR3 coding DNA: TGTGCCAGCAGGAAACCTGACAGGGTGAACACTGAAGCTTTCTTT.